The 28 T cell receptor beta chains listed next were all sequenced from one sample in a study of a mutant IDH1 vaccine in newly diagnosed glioma. No antigens are known for them. Some clones are missing from TCRdb's copy, which holds only in-frame ones; the method was immunoSEQ multiplex PCR. Here the sample spans 56,000 or so clones, approximately 75% being singletons. Time point specified: week 47, end of study. The study gave 300 ug of mutant IDH1 20-mer peptide per vaccine dose, with topical imiquimod. The input for sequencing was PBMCs, taken from a glioma patient whose treatment included an IDH1 peptide vaccine. The receptors derive from a man aged 45-60 years with glioma.

This chain uses TRBV18 with TRBJ2-7; 7 bases map to TRBD2. The J segment lost 5 bases and the V segment lost 0 bases, leaving 1 base of the junction unmatched. Germline assignment: CDR1 KGHSH and CDR2 LQKENI. The CDR3 is 13 amino acids. As DNA, the CDR3 is TGTGCCAGCTCACCACCGAGCGGGGACGAGCAGTACTTC. This codes for CASSPPSGDEQYF. Supplemented by reference TRBV18 and TRBJ2-7, the full variable domain reads NAGVMQNPRHLVRRRGQEARLRCSPMKGHSHVYWYRQLPEEGLKFMVYLQKENIIDESGMPKERFSAEFPKEGPSILRIQQVVRGDSAAYFCASSPPSGDEQYFGPGTRLTVT.

This clone was counted only a few times. J is TRBJ1-2 and V is TRBV19, with 9 positions matching TRBD1. CDR1 and CDR2 (germline): LNHDA, SQIVND (reference sequence). The V segment lost 7 bases and the J segment 1 base; nucleotides outside the gene matches: 10. The CDR3 is made up of 16 amino acids. CDR3 DNA sequence: TGTGCCAGTACCCCAGGTGCGACAGGGGGTAACTATGGCTACACCTTC. Amino acid sequence: CASTPGATGGNYGYTF. The variable domain in full, completed from reference TRBV19 and TRBJ1-2, reads DGGITQSPKYLFRKEGQNVTLSCEQNLNHDAMYWYRQDPGQGLRLIYYSQIVNDFQKGDIAEGYSVSREKKESFPLTVTSAQKNPTAFYLCASTPGATGGNYGYTFGSGTRLTVV.

The chain employs TRBV30 and TRBJ2-3; 8 nucleotides line up with TRBD2. V lost 4 bases and J lost 4; bases outside the gene matches: 7. Germline V gene data show CDR1 as GTSNPN and CDR2 as SVGIG (reference sequence). The CDR3 is 14 amino acids. The CDR3 region has the DNA TGTGCCTGGACGGGCGGGGGGTTGGCAGATACGCAGTATTTT. It yields the protein CAWTGGGLADTQYF. The full variable domain, in which reference TRBV30 and TRBJ2-3 provide the parts outside the CDR3, is SQTIHQWPATLVQPVGSPLSLECTVEGTSNPNLYWYRQAAGRGLQLLFYSVGIGQISSEVPQNLSASRPQDRQFILSSKKLLLSDSGFYLCAWTGGGLADTQYFGPGTRLTVL.

This chain uses TRBV28 with TRBJ2-4; 8 nucleotides align to TRBD2. The CDR3 totals 17 residues. With 6 bases clipped from V and 1 base from J, the junction kept 11 bases outside the gene matches. Germline lookup yields CDR1 MDHEN and CDR2 SYDVKM. The CDR3: CASSFRPAGVAKNIQYF. CDR3 in DNA: TGTGCCAGCAGCTTCAGGCCAGCGGGGGTGGCCAAAAACATTCAGTACTTC.

The chain employs TRBV7-3 and TRBJ1-1; perhaps TRBD1 as D (6 bases). Germline V gene sequence: CDR1 SGHTA, CDR2 FQGTGA. This CDR3 is 15 amino acids long. V gave up 2 bases and J gave up 6 bases, with 16 bases separating them. The CDR3 is CASSLGGAGTAEAFF. DNA of the CDR3: TGTGCCAGCAGCTTAGGGGGCGCGGGGACGGCTGAAGCTTTCTTT.

CDR3 in DNA: TGCAGTGCTAGTTTTAACTATGGCTACACCTTC. Translating it yields CSASFNYGYTF. The chain employs TRBV20-1 and TRBJ1-2, with D unclear. Germline V gene data show CDR1 as DFQATT and CDR2 as SNEGSKA (reference sequence). CDR3 length equals 11 residues. V dropped 3 bases and J dropped 1 base, with 3 bases sitting between them.

The chain recombines TRBV2 with TRBJ2-5; 7 bases agree with TRBD2. The germline V gene has CDR1 SNHLY and CDR2 FYNNEI. V trimming: 7 bases; J trimming: 7 bases; junction bases outside the gene matches: 18. This CDR3 spans 16 amino acids. The CDR3 reads CASTETNGGGVVTQYF. The CDR3, as DNA: TGTGCCAGCACCGAAACGAATGGGGGGGGAGTTGTGACCCAGTACTTC.

This sequence joins TRBV7-9 and TRBJ1-2; D is unresolved. This CDR3 region has 13 residues. Germline values: CDR1 SEHNR, CDR2 FQNEAQ (reference sequence). Trimming stripped 5 bases from V and 10 bases from J, with 17 bases between. This CDR3 is CASSVPGPEIYTF. The CDR3 DNA reads as TGTGCCAGCAGCGTCCCGGGCCCTGAGATCTACACCTTC.

The chain carries TRBV6-6 and TRBJ2-1; no definite D call. Between the trimmed V and J ends, which lost 7 bases and 6 bases, there was a span of 13 bases. CDR3 length: 13 amino acids. CDR1 is MNHNY and CDR2 is SVGAGI in the germline V gene (reference sequence). CDR3 protein: CASIQQLGNEQFF. CDR3 bases: TGTGCCAGCATACAGCAGTTGGGCAATGAGCAGTTCTTC.

The chain has TRBV25-1 and TRBJ1-4, with TRBD1 matching over 9 bases. The V gene end was trimmed by 6 bases and the J gene end by 8 bases; junction bases not matched to a gene: 7. The CDR3 has 14 amino acids. Germline lookup yields CDR1 MGHDK and CDR2 SYGVNS. DNA of the CDR3: TGTGCCAGCAGGACTGGACAGGGGCAGGAAAAACTGTTTTTT. Amino acids: CASRTGQGQEKLFF.

The genes are TRBV19 and TRBJ1-1; no reliable D call. Trimming left V 3 bases short and J 3 bases short, with 8 bases between. CDR1 LNHDA and CDR2 SQIVND come from the germline V gene (reference sequence). The CDR3 contains 13 residues. The CDR3 sequence is CASSIRMDTEAFF. CDR3 sequence (DNA): TGTGCCAGTAGTATCCGGATGGACACTGAAGCTTTCTTT.

This rearrangement joins TRBV27 to TRBJ1-5, with no clear D. This CDR3 comprises 14 residues. V gave up 0 bases and J gave up 1 base, with 4 bases separating them. Germline V gene lookup returns CDR1 MNHEY and CDR2 SMNVEV (reference sequence). In nucleotides, the CDR3 is TGTGCCAGCAGTTTATCTGGGAGCAATCAGCCCCAGCATTTT. The encoded protein is CASSLSGSNQPQHF.

This chain joins TRBV4-3 and TRBJ2-5; D unclear. Germline V CDR1 and CDR2: LGHNA, YSLEER. This CDR3 region has 13 residues. V lost 2 bases, J lost 5 bases, and 9 bases lay in between. CDR3 sequence (DNA): TGCGCCAGCAGCCAACGTAGCTGGGAGACCCAGTACTTC. Encoded protein: CASSQRSWETQYF.

The genes are TRBV5-1 and TRBJ2-2; possible D gene TRBD1, 5 bases. Per the germline V gene, CDR1 is SGHRS and CDR2 is YFSETQ. The V gene lost 5 bases and the J gene lost 0 bases, with 11 bases spanning the gap. The CDR3 is made up of 15 amino acids. DNA of the CDR3: TGCGCCAGCAGTATGACAGCTTCGAACACCGGGGAGCTGTTTTTT. It yields the protein CASSMTASNTGELFF.

This chain uses TRBV4-3 with TRBJ2-7, with 10 bases lining up with TRBD1. Trimming removed 4 bases from V and 6 bases from J; junction bases left unmatched: 9. Germline lookup yields CDR1 LGHNA and CDR2 YSLEER. CDR3 length: 15 amino acids. The CDR3 reads CASSPQQGQGTEQYF. The CDR3 nucleotides are TGCGCCAGCAGCCCCCAGCAGGGACAGGGGACCGAGCAGTACTTC.

The chain has TRBV2 and TRBJ2-5; no clear D gene. The CDR3 is made up of 13 amino acids. V lost 4 bases and J 5 bases, leaving 11 bases between the germline ends. Germline loops: CDR1 SNHLY, CDR2 FYNNEI. CDR3 protein: CASSASFGETQYF. The CDR3, as DNA: TGTGCCAGCAGTGCTTCCTTCGGGGAGACCCAGTACTTC.

The V gene is TRBV5-6, the J gene TRBJ1-3; the D is unclear. The germline V gene encodes CDR1 SGHDT and CDR2 YYEEEE. This CDR3 has 16 residues. V lost 0 bases and J lost 0, with 10 bases in between. The CDR3 is CASSLAGGSSGNTIYF. The CDR3 region has the DNA TGTGCCAGCAGCTTGGCTGGCGGGAGCTCTGGAAACACCATATATTTT. Full variable domain (outside the CDR3, taken from reference TRBV5-6 and TRBJ1-3): DAGVTQSPTHLIKTRGQQVTLRCSPKSGHDTVSWYQQALGQGPQFIFQYYEEEERQRGNFPDRFSGHQFPNYSSELNVNALLLGDSALYLCASSLAGGSSGNTIYFGEGSWLTVV.

The chain joins TRBV9 to TRBJ1-3, with D possibly being TRBD1 (5 bases). V shed 3 bases and J shed 0 bases, with 7 bases lying between them. The CDR3 consists of 14 residues. The germline V gene has CDR1 SGDLS and CDR2 YYNGEE. CDR3: CASSGQRSGNTIYF. The CDR3 coding sequence is TGTGCCAGCAGCGGACAGCGCTCTGGAAACACCATATATTTT.

This clone was seen only a few times. The chain combines TRBV6-5 with TRBJ1-6; D may be TRBD1 (5 bases). Germline V gene data show CDR1 as MNHEY and CDR2 as SVGAGI. V was trimmed by 6 bases and J by 0 bases, leaving 9 bases between them. The CDR3 spans 15 residues. The CDR3 nucleotides read TGTGCCAGCAGATCAAGGGGCTCCTATAATTCACCCCTCCACTTT. Its protein product is CASRSRGSYNSPLHF.

The J gene is TRBJ1-2, the V gene TRBV6-6, with 8 bases matching TRBD1. J lost 8 bases, V lost 0 bases, and 5 bases had no gene match. CDR3 length: 14 amino acids. Germline V CDR1 and CDR2: MNHNY, SVGAGI (reference sequence). CDR3 sequence: CASSYSGQGDGYTF. The CDR3 nucleotides read TGTGCCAGCAGTTACTCCGGACAGGGAGACGGCTACACCTTC.

The rearrangement joins TRBV14 to TRBJ2-7, with 8 bases fitting TRBD2. The junction had 11 bases not matched to a gene; V was cut back by 5 bases and J by 5 bases. The V gene's germline CDR1 is SGHDN and CDR2 FVKESK. This CDR3 spans 15 amino acids. CDR3 loop: CASSVGTSNADEQYF. CDR3 nucleotide sequence: TGTGCCAGCAGCGTCGGGACTAGTAACGCCGACGAGCAGTACTTC. The whole variable domain, filled in from reference TRBV14 and TRBJ2-7, reads EAGVTQFPSHSVIEKGQTVTLRCDPISGHDNLYWYRRVMGKEIKFLLHFVKESKQDESGMPNNRFLAERTGGTYSTLKVQPAELEDSGVYFCASSVGTSNADEQYFGPGTRLTVT.

The chain has TRBV21-1 and TRBJ2-2; no DNA check was done on the table's D call, TRBD1. TRBV21-1 is marked as a pseudogene. CDR3 length: 16 residues. DNA of the CDR3: TGTGCCAGCAGCCTCAAGACAGCCCCAGACACCGGGGAGCTGTTTTTT. Protein product: CASSLKTAPDTGELFF.

V is TRBV18 and J is TRBJ1-1; D not certain. Germline CDR1 is KGHSH and CDR2 is LQKENI. This CDR3 is built from 12 residues. Deletions cut 6 bases from V and 3 bases from J, with 8 bases between. CDR3 bases: TGTGCCAGCTCTGAATCGGACACTGAAGCTTTCTTT. Its protein product is CASSESDTEAFF.

The chain has TRBV2 and TRBJ2-1; 11 bases are shared with TRBD2. V trimming: 2 bases; J trimming: 4 bases; junction bases outside the gene matches: 7. Per the germline V gene, CDR1 is SNHLY and CDR2 is FYNNEI. The CDR3 extends over 17 amino acids. CDR3 nucleotide sequence: TGTGCCAGCAGTGAAACTAGCGGGGGATTAACATACAATGAGCAGTTCTTC. It yields the protein CASSETSGGLTYNEQFF.

J is TRBJ2-2 and V is TRBV19; TRBD2 might be the D (7 bases). Germline V gene lookup returns CDR1 LNHDA and CDR2 SQIVND (reference sequence). The CDR3 is made up of 16 amino acids. Trimming cost V 5 bases and J 3 bases, with 16 bases left between them. The CDR3 protein is CASSSRGAEDTGELFF. The CDR3 DNA is TGTGCCAGTAGTTCCCGGGGGGCGGAAGACACCGGGGAGCTGTTTTTT.

This clone was seen a few times. The rearrangement uses TRBV4-2 and TRBJ2-2; D unresolved. The CDR3 spans 15 residues. Germline loops: CDR1 LGHNA, CDR2 YNFKEQ. Deletions cut 0 bases from V and 5 bases from J, with 10 bases between. The CDR3 bases are TGTGCCAGCAGCCAAGAATGGGGAAGAACCGGGGAGCTGTTTTTT. It encodes CASSQEWGRTGELFF.

The J gene is TRBJ2-3, the V gene TRBV14, with a possible D match to TRBD2 (6 bases). The CDR3 has 13 amino acids. Germline CDR1 and CDR2: SGHDN and FVKESK. Trimming pared 3 bases from V and 6 bases from J, leaving 10 bases between. CDR3 region: CASSQRAGDTQYF. For the CDR3, the DNA is TGTGCCAGCAGCCAGCGGGCGGGGGATACGCAGTATTTT.

The chain employs TRBV2 and TRBJ2-5, with 7 bases identical to TRBD2. The germline CDR1 and CDR2 sequences are SNHLY and FYNNEI. The J segment lost 5 bases and the V segment lost 6 bases, leaving 9 bases of the junction unmatched. CDR3 length: 14 residues. The DNA of the CDR3 is TGTGCCAGCAGATTTGGGGGGGGGACGGAGACCCAGTACTTC. It yields the protein CASRFGGGTETQYF.